The entry that follows covers one T cell receptor (beta chain) sequence. The antigen is undetermined. Adults of Caucasian background living in Nashville, Tennessee made up all donors. CD4+ cells underwent separation, giving CD45RA+ naive and CD45RA-negative memory subsets. Per the germline V gene, CDR1 is LGHNA and CDR2 is YNFKEQ. This CDR3 comprises 19 residues. V shed 4 bases, J shed 5 bases, and the junction held 20 bases outside the gene matches. At the deep level, the assay was run. The protocol was immunoSEQ multiplex PCR, while the TCRdb copy is restricted to in-frame clones and leaves out a portion. The table shows about 1 million clones, with roughly 70% occurring only once. This entry is derived from a study of shared clonotypes between healthy human individuals. Study-wide points: Sampling used blood alone; tissue repertoires probably differ.

The genes are TRBV4-2 and TRBJ2-3; 8 bases fit TRBD2. The TCR sequence derives from a man younger than 30 in good health. The source material was memory CD4+ T cells sorted from blood. Subset here: CD45RA-negative fraction. The CDR3 sequence is CASSRSGGDPEGVRDTQYF. The CDR3 nucleotides read TGTGCCAGCAGCCGTTCGGGGGGGGACCCGGAAGGCGTCCGAGATACGCAGTATTTT.